These T cell receptor beta chains were read from a single sample in a study of T cell responses to AZD1222 COVID-19 vaccine. Repertoires were generated with immunoSEQ multiplex PCR, while TCRdb's copy carries only in-frame clones and drops some. The profile shows 70,000 to 95,000 clones, around 90% of them singletons. This specimen consisted of peripheral blood, obtained 28 days after the second AZD1222 dose. The receptors shown here come from an adult who received the AZD1222 COVID-19 vaccine. Each CDR3 is given with its conserved first and last residue. The order of the fields is V gene, clone size, CDR3 protein. Not all rows give a size; the values are once, few, many and, for expanded clones, a class.

TRBV19	NA	CASSRQGGRRGGTDTQYF
TRBV27	few	CASSPVGLLSGANVLTF
TRBV5-4	NA	CASRSGLRTSTDTQYF
TRBV4-1	NA	CASSQDPGTSGNYNEQFF
TRBV7-9	NA	CASSPPGAGGEQFF
TRBV5-1	NA	CASSLTALRDYEQYF
TRBV6-4	NA	CASRDREEYTF
TRBV5-1	NA	CASSMVDTKNEQFF
TRBV6-5	once	CASSLTGVSGNTIYF
TRBV5-4	NA	CASSTQQGGYGYTF
TRBV3-1/TRBV3-2	NA	CASSQRGEQYF
TRBV7-2	once	CASSISEELGQYF
TRBV7-8	NA	CASSLELAGGTNEQFF
TRBV3-1/TRBV3-2	NA	CASSQAETQYF
TRBV9	NA	CASSVSGRPGWGEQFF
TRBV10-3	NA	CATTGQGLAGVSNNEQFF
TRBV10-2	NA	CASSEASGSYEQYF
TRBV24-1	NA	CATSDTSGKAEQFF
TRBV5-1	NA	CASSFGLAGTNEQFF
TRBV27	NA	CASSFGPGGSYEQYF
TRBV6-2/TRBV6-3	NA	CASSFPGLAGARDTQYF
TRBV27	NA	CASRAQVGGGEQFF
TRBV18	once	CASSQDGNQPQHF
TRBV25-1	once	CASSEPRTGEDEQYF
TRBV10-3	NA	CAIAAGSDQETQYF
TRBV19	once	CASSMGRGVTEAFF
TRBV2	NA	CASSAEGPDTQYF